Here is one TCR beta chain with its context. Its antigen is still unknown. Compared with germline, one end of the junction differs, possibly owing to a read error. The data belong to a study of T cells in Graves' hyperthyroidism and ophthalmopathy (dated by TCRdb to the late 2010s). General notes on the study: Peripheral blood samples were taken at initial diagnosis, before any treatment was given. To identify TCR V-J signatures that set the groups apart, the researchers used a discovery cohort of 100 patients, made up of roughly 45 with Graves' ophthalmopathy and 55 to 65 with stable Graves' hyperthyroidism. Prospective prediction of ophthalmopathy was tested in an independent validation cohort consisting of 18 hyperthyroidism patients and approximately 16 patients who later progressed to ophthalmopathy. The 95 to 100 discovery patients were randomly divided into training and test sets at a 7:3 ratio. The study also compared thyroid tissue and blood T-cell repertoires from over 5 Graves' hyperthyroidism patients. Once sampling was done, hyperthyroidism patients were given methimazole at a starting dose of 30 mg daily, whereas ophthalmopathy patients were given high-dose intravenous methylprednisolone. The paper reports TCR Vbeta CDR3 sequencing of more than 120 peripheral blood samples: fewer than 50 ophthalmopathy, roughly 74 hyperthyroidism and roughly 17 progressor patients. The paper as a whole reports these results and caveats: Sample size was not statistically predetermined, and blinding of investigators to group allocation was not performed. A model built on a 13 V-J signature distinguished ophthalmopathy from stable hyperthyroidism, reaching 85% to 90% sensitivity and under 84% specificity in cross-validation and 80%/75% in testing. During validation, the model predicted progression to ophthalmopathy a median of roughly six months ahead of onset, with almost 71% sensitivity and roughly 75% specificity. Most expanded thyroid clonotypes (frequency above 0.001) were also detected in blood, suggesting blood repertoires may reflect thyroid immune responses.

Ophthalmopathy patients had moderately to severely active disease, with a Clinical Activity Score of 3 or more, a NOSPECS grade of 4 or more, and a disease duration of less than 3 months. The study excluded patients with uncontrolled infections, other autoimmune diseases, pregnancy or lactation. Diagnoses relied on clinical symptoms, serum thyroxine and TRAb, thyroid ultrasound and orbital computed tomography. Ficoll-Paque density gradient centrifugation was used to isolate PBMCs from 10 ml of fresh peripheral blood. Total RNA was extracted with Trizol reagent, and quality was checked on an Agilent 2100 Bioanalyzer. TCR beta CDR3 regions were amplified from RNA transcripts. The TCR CDR3 was subjected to a first round of RT-PCR using the HTBI primer set and the Qiagen OneStep RT-PCR kit. Libraries were constructed in a second round of multiplex PCR, after which size selection and purification were carried out. Libraries were sequenced paired-end with 100 bp reads on an Illumina HiSeq2000. The published analysis was carried out like this. SOAPnuke was used to process the raw data, with reads discarded if the reads contained adapters or uncalled bases, had a mean Phred below 15, or lacked an exact constant-primer or identifier match. High-quality paired reads were merged using COPE v1.2.5, and each unique nucleotide sequence was defined as a clonotype. Clonotypes were aligned to IMGT TRBV, TRBD and TRBJ reference segments using MiTCR v1.1. Analysis was restricted to V-J combinations with a frequency above 0.0001, which covered just over 98% of repertoires. A TCS score was defined as the ratio of F50 (clonal expansion) to E x V (chaos), with BLOSUM62-based TCRdist applied between CDR3 peptides within each V-J. Welch's t-statistics and random forest reduced some 510 V-J features to 13, which were used in a naive Bayes classifier (R e1071). TCRdb reworked the public reads: Q25 trimming with fastp, MiXCR clone assembly, productive beta chains retained. For every CDR3 protein sequence, its rows merge into one entry that carries the most common genes and DNA. TCRdb assigned the V and J calls; the authors' analysis was not used. A total of a few hundred thousand distinct CDR3 sequences appear in this sample, approximately 17% of them only once. About 16% of the sample is held by the ten biggest clonotypes.

Sequenced: blood. This receptor was obtained from a woman aged 18-30 years with Graves' ophthalmopathy.

The DNA sequence reads TGTGCCAGGAGGGACGGCGCAACTGAAGCTTCCTTT. This sequence encodes CARRDGATEASF. Rearrangement joined TRBV2 to TRBJ1-1, with TRBD1 perhaps the D gene, on 5 matching bases. The CDR3 measures 12 amino acids from cysteine to phenylalanine. The only DNA kept is the CDR3, 36 bases in frame from the first base. The germline V gene gives CDR1 as SNHLY and CDR2 as FYNNEI.